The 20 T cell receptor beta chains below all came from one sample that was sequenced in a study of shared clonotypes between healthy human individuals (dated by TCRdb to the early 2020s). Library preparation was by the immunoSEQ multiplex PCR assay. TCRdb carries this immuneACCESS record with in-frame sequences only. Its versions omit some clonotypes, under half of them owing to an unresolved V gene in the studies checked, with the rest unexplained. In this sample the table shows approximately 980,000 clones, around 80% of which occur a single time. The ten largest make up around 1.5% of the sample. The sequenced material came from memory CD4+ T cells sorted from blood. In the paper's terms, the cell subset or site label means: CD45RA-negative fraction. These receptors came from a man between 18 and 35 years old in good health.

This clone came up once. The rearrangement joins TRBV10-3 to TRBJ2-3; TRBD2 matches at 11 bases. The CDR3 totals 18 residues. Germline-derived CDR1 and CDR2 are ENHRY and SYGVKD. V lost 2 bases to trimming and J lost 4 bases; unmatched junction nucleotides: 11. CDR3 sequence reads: CAISEEFGPSGRSDTQYF. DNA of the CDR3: TGTGCCATCAGTGAGGAGTTTGGTCCTAGCGGGAGGTCAGATACGCAGTATTTT.

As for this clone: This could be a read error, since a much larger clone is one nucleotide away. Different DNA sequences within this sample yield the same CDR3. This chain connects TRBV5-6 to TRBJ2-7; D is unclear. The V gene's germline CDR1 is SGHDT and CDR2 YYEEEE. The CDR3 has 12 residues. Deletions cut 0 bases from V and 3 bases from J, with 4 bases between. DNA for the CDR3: TGTGCCAGCAGCTTGGGGGGCTACGAGCAGTACTTC. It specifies CASSLGGYEQYF.

CDR3 loop: CAWAIRTSGDQETQYF. In DNA, the CDR3 is TGTGCCTGGGCTATCCGGACTAGCGGAGACCAAGAGACCCAGTACTTC. This chain links TRBV30 with TRBJ2-5; 10 bases fit TRBD2. The CDR3 contains 16 residues. Germline assignment: CDR1 GTSNPN and CDR2 SVGIG (reference sequence). With 5 bases clipped from V and 0 bases from J, the junction kept 9 bases outside the gene matches. The full variable domain, rest sourced from reference TRBV30 and TRBJ2-5, is SQTIHQWPATLVQPVGSPLSLECTVEGTSNPNLYWYRQAAGRGLQLLFYSVGIGQISSEVPQNLSASRPQDRQFILSSKKLLLSDSGFYLCAWAIRTSGDQETQYFGPGTRLLVL.

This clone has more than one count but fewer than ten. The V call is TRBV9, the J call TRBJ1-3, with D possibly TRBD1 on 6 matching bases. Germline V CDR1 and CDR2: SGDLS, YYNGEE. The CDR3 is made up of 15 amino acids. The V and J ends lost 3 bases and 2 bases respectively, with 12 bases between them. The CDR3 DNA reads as TGTGCCAGCAGCGCCACGGACAGTACTGGAAACACCATATATTTT. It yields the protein CASSATDSTGNTIYF.

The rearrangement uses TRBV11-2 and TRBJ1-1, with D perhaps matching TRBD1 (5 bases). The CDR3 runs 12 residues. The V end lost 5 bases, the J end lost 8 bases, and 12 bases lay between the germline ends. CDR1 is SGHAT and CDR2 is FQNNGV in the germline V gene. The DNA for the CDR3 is TGTGCCAGCAGCCCAAGGGCAGGGGAAGCTTTCTTT. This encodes CASSPRAGEAFF.

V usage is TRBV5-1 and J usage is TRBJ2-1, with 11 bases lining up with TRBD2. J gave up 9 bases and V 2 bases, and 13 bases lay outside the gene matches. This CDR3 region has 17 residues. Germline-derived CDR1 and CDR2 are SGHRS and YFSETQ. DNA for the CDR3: TGCGCCAGCAGCTTAAACCCCACTAGCGGGAGAAGTATTGAGCAGTTCTTC. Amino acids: CASSLNPTSGRSIEQFF.

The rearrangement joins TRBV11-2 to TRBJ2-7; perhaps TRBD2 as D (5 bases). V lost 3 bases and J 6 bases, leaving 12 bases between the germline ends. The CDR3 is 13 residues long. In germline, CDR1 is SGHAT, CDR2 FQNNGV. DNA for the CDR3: TGTGCCAGCAGCTTTTCCGGGATAGGCGAGCAGTACTTC. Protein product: CASSFSGIGEQYF.

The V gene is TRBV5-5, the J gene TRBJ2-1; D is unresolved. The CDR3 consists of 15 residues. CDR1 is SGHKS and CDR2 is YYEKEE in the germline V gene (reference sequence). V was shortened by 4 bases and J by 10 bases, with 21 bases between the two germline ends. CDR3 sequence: CASSPTLSPDREQFF. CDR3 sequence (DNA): TGTGCCAGCAGCCCCACGCTATCCCCTGATAGAGAGCAGTTCTTC.

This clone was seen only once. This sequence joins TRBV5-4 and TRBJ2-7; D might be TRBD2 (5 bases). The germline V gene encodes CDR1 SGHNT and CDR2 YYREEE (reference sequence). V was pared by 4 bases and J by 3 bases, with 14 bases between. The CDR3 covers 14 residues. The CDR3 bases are TGTGCCAGCAGCCCCAGTCAGCGGATCTACGAGCAGTACTTC. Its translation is CASSPSQRIYEQYF.

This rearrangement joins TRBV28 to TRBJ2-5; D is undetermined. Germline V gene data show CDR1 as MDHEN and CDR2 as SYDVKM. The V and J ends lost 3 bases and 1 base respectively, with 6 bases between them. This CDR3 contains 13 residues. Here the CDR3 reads CASSFGSQETQYF. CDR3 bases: TGTGCCAGCAGTTTTGGTTCCCAAGAGACCCAGTACTTC.

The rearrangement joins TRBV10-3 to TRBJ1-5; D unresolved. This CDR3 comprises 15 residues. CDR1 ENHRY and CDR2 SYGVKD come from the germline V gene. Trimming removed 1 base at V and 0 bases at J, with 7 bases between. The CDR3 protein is CAISEFTNSNQPQHF. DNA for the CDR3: TGTGCCATCAGTGAGTTTACTAATAGCAATCAGCCCCAGCATTTT.

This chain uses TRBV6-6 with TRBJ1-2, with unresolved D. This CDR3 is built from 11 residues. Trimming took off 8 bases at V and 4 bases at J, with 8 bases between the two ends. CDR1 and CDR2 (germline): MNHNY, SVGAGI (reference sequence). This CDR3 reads CASAESYGYTF. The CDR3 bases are TGTGCCAGCGCGGAGAGCTATGGCTACACCTTC.

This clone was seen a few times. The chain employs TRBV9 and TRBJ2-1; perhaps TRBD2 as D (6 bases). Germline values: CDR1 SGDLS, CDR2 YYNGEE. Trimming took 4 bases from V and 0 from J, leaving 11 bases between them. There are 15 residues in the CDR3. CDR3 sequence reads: CASSTDGGSYNEQFF. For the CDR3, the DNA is TGTGCCAGCAGCACCGACGGGGGCTCCTACAATGAGCAGTTCTTC.

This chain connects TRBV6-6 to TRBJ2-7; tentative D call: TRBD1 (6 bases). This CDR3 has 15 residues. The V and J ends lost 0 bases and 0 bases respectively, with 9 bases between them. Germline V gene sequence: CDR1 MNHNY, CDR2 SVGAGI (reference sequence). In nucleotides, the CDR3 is TGTGCCAGCAGTTACTCAATGGGGGCCTCCTACGAGCAGTACTTC. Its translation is CASSYSMGASYEQYF.

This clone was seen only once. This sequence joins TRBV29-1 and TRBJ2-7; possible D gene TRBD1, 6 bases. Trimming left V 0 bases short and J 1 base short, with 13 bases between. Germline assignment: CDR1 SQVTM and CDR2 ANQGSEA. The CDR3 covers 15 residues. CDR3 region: CSVEEQGSRSYEQYF. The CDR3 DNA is TGCAGCGTTGAAGAACAGGGTAGTCGGTCCTACGAGCAGTACTTC.

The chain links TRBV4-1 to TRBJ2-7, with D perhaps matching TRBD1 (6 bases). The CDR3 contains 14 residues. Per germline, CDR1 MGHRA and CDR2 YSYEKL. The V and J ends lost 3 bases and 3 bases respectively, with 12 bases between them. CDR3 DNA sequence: TGCGCCAGCAGCCAGAGGACAGTTCGCTACGAGCAGTACTTC. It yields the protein CASSQRTVRYEQYF.

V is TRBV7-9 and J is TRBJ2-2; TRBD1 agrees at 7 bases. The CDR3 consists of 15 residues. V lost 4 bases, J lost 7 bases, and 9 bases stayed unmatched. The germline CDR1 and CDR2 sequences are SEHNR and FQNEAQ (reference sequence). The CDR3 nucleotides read TGTGCCAGCAGCTCGAGGACAGGATCCGACGGGGAGCTGTTTTTT. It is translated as CASSSRTGSDGELFF.

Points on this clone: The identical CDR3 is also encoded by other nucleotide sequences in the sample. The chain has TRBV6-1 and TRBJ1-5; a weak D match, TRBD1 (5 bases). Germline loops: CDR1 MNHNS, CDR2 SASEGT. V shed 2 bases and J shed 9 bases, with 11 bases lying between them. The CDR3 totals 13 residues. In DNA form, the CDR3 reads TGTGCCAGCAGTGAAAGGGGAAGCGGGCCCCAGCATTTT. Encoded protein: CASSERGSGPQHF.

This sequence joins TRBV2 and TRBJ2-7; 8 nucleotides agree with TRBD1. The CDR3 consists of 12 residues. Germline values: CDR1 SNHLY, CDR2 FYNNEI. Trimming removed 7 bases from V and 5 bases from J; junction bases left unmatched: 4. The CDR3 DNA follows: TGTGCCAGCAAGCTGGACAGGGACGAGCAGTACTTC. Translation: CASKLDRDEQYF.

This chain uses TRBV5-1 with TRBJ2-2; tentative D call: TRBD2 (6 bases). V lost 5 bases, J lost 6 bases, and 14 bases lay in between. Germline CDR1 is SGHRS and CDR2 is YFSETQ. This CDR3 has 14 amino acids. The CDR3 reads CASRREGSAGELFF. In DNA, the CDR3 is TGCGCCAGCAGGCGGGAAGGATCCGCCGGGGAGCTGTTTTTT.